The sequence of this T cell receptor beta chain was determined in a study of follicular helper T cells after annual influenza vaccination. Study observations and caveats: ICOS+CD38+ cTfh clonality tracked population frequency, and its change tracked circulating plasmablast change.

A note on this clone: The antigen is undetermined.

TCRdb keeps only in-frame clones here, not all; method: immunoSEQ multiplex PCR. Among about 9,000 clones listed, 80% to 90% were seen once. CDR1 and CDR2 (germline): MDHEN, SYDVKM. The ends lost 6 bases at V and 15 bases at J; junction bases unmatched: 28. CDR3 length: 18 residues. As to time point: 2014-2015 season, 7 days after vaccination. This TCR derives from an adult who received the influenza vaccine. The chain is built from TRBV28 and TRBJ2-3; 9 bases align to TRBD1. The sequences come from CXCR5+ CD38- circulating T follicular helper cells from blood, collected 7 days after influenza vaccination. The sample's subset: circulating Tfh, non-naive CD4+CXCR5+PD-1+ (ICOS+CD38+ or ICOS-CD38-). This CDR3 is CASRKGALQGARPWPEYF. Written as DNA, the CDR3 is TGTGCCAGCAGAAAAGGGGCGTTACAGGGGGCACGTCCCTGGCCGGAATATTTT.